Listed below are T cell receptor beta chains from one sample, sequenced in a study of CD8+CD57+ T cells in acquired aplastic anemia. TCRdb redid the calling of the reads with MiXCR, one entry per CDR3 protein. The table shows under 250,000 distinct CDR3 sequences, with approximately 50% occurring only once. Sequencing input: sorted CD4+, CD8+, or CD8+CD57+ T cells (not recorded which) from PBMCs. The receptors stem from a human donor with aplastic anemia. The CDR3 runs from the conserved cysteine through the conserved F or W. A D gene is named only where the DNA matches it firmly. Only some rows state a clone size, as once, few, many or a class for expanded clones.

abundance,j_gene,v_gene,len,d_gene,CDR3aa,CDR3nt
NA,TRBJ2-7,TRBV12-3/TRBV12-4,14,NA,CASSLGRRVYEQYF,TGTGCCAGCAGTTTAGGGCGGAGGGTCTACGAGCAGTACTTC
NA,TRBJ2-7,TRBV12-3/TRBV12-4,15,NA,CASRVRGAPVYEQYF,TGTGCCAGCAGGGTCCGAGGGGCCCCCGTCTACGAGCAGTACTTC
NA,TRBJ2-1,TRBV19,13,TRBD1,CASSGTANNEQFF,TGTGCCAGTAGTGGGACAGCGAACAATGAGCAGTTCTTC
many,TRBJ2-7,TRBV15,13,TRBD1,CATSRDRSYEQYF,TGTGCCACCAGCAGGGACAGGTCCTACGAGCAGTACTTC
NA,TRBJ1-2,TRBV9,14,NA,CASSPRTSGYGYTF,TGTGCCAGCAGCCCTCGGACTAGCGGCTATGGCTACACCTTC
few,TRBJ2-5,TRBV12-3/TRBV12-4,11,NA,CASSQQETQYF,TGTGCCAGCAGTCAGCAAGAGACCCAGTACTTC
NA,TRBJ1-1,TRBV19,17,TRBD1,CASSIERGPGFGTEAFF,TGTGCCAGTAGTATAGAGAGGGGGCCAGGGTTCGGCACTGAAGCTTTCTTT
NA,TRBJ1-5,TRBV2,14,NA,CASKQGMFDQPQHF,TGTGCCAGCAAGCAGGGGATGTTCGATCAGCCCCAGCATTTT
few,TRBJ1-3,TRBV9,16,NA,CASSVVGGGSGNTIYF,TGTGCCAGCAGCGTAGTGGGTGGGGGCTCTGGAAACACCATATATTTT
NA,TRBJ2-7,TRBV9,14,NA,CASSVAEGFYEQYF,TGTGCCAGCAGCGTAGCGGAAGGGTTCTACGAGCAGTACTTC
once,TRBJ1-5,TRBV7-9,14,TRBD1,CASSRRQGNQPQHF,TGTGCCAGCAGCCGAAGACAGGGTAATCAGCCCCAGCATTTT
NA,TRBJ1-2,TRBV7-2,13,NA,CASSLTLDYGYTF,TGTGCCAGCAGCTTAACCCTGGACTATGGCTACACCTTC
NA,TRBJ2-1,TRBV19,14,NA,CASSIGLAYNEQFF,TGTGCCAGTAGTATCGGGTTGGCTTACAATGAGCAGTTCTTC
many,TRBJ2-7,TRBV19,14,NA,CASSIGPPAHEQYF,TGTGCCAGTAGTATAGGGCCTCCCGCGCACGAGCAGTACTTC
once,TRBJ2-7,TRBV5-5,15,NA,CASSLEILAGEEQYF,TGTGCCAGCAGCTTGGAGATCCTAGCAGGGGAAGAGCAGTACTTC
many,TRBJ1-1,TRBV20-1,13,NA,CSALGYVNTEAFF,TGCAGTGCCCTGGGTTACGTGAACACTGAAGCTTTCTTT
few,TRBJ1-2,TRBV18,15,NA,CASSPRRVPNYGYTF,TGTGCCAGCTCACCACGTAGGGTCCCGAACTATGGCTACACCTTC
once,TRBJ2-7,TRBV4-2,15,NA,CASSQGGAGNYEQYF,TGTGCCAGCAGCCAAGGCGGGGCCGGGAACTACGAGCAGTACTTC
many,TRBJ2-2,TRBV7-9,10,NA,CASSTGELFF,TGTGCCAGCAGCACCGGGGAGCTGTTTTTT
many,TRBJ2-3,TRBV7-9,13,NA,CASSSPVADTQYF,TGTGCCAGCAGCTCCCCGGTAGCCGATACGCAGTATTTT
NA,TRBJ2-4,TRBV13,15,TRBD2,CASGAGGEAKNIQYF,TGTGCTAGTGGGGCGGGGGGCGAAGCCAAAAACATTCAGTACTTC
NA,TRBJ2-1,TRBV9,15,NA,CASSVVQGKGNEQFF,TGTGCCAGCAGCGTAGTACAGGGAAAAGGAAATGAGCAGTTCTTC
few,TRBJ1-5,TRBV6-2/TRBV6-3,15,NA,CASSGGGSSNQPQHF,TGTGCCAGCAGTGGGGGGGGCAGTAGCAATCAGCCCCAGCATTTT
NA,TRBJ2-3,TRBV20-1,14,NA,CSARDVGGTDTQYF,TGCAGTGCTAGAGATGTAGGGGGCACAGATACGCAGTATTTT
NA,TRBJ2-3,TRBV20-1,15,NA,CSARRSGISTDTQYF,TGCAGTGCTAGAAGGTCAGGGATTAGCACAGATACGCAGTATTTT
many,TRBJ2-3,TRBV14,13,NA,CASSFWGADTQYF,TGTGCCAGCAGCTTTTGGGGCGCAGATACGCAGTATTTT
few,TRBJ1-2,TRBV9,13,NA,CASRGPGLPGYTF,TGTGCCAGCAGAGGTCCAGGGCTCCCTGGCTACACCTTC
NA,TRBJ2-3,TRBV20-1,15,TRBD2,CSANTLAGGRDTQYF,TGCAGTGCCAATACTCTAGCGGGGGGAAGAGATACGCAGTATTTT
many,TRBJ2-7,TRBV4-3,14,TRBD1,CASSPNRGTGEQYF,TGCGCCAGCAGCCCGAACAGGGGAACGGGCGAGCAGTACTTC
many,TRBJ2-7,TRBV9,16,TRBD2,CASSKGTSGSDYEQYF,TGTGCCAGCAGCAAAGGGACTAGCGGGAGTGACTACGAGCAGTACTTC
NA,TRBJ2-7,TRBV5-1,14,TRBD2,CASSFSGGADEQYF,TGCGCCAGCAGCTTTTCCGGGGGGGCTGACGAGCAGTACTTC
many,TRBJ2-7,TRBV6-2/TRBV6-3,13,TRBD1,CASSAGTVHEQYF,TGTGCCAGCAGTGCTGGGACAGTCCACGAGCAGTACTTC
NA,TRBJ1-2,TRBV5-8,19,TRBD1,CASSSSTGPERQHNYGYTF,TGCGCCAGCAGCTCCTCGACAGGGCCTGAACGTCAACATAACTATGGCTACACCTTC
few,TRBJ2-2,TRBV12-3/TRBV12-4,16,TRBD1,CASSTGQGASTGELFF,TGTGCCAGCAGTACGGGACAGGGGGCGAGCACCGGGGAGCTGTTTTTT
NA,TRBJ2-5,TRBV29-1,17,TRBD2,CSVEDLPSGGVGETQYF,TGCAGCGTTGAAGATCTGCCTAGCGGGGGGGTAGGGGAGACCCAGTACTTC
few,TRBJ2-7,TRBV27,15,NA,CASSLSLGSSYEQYF,TGTGCCAGCAGTTTAAGTCTAGGGAGCTCCTACGAGCAGTACTTC
few,TRBJ1-1,TRBV6-5,15,TRBD1,CASSRDREGRTEAFF,TGTGCCAGCAGTCGGGACAGGGAGGGTCGGACTGAAGCTTTCTTT
NA,TRBJ2-7,TRBV7-9,10,NA,CASSNNEQYF,TGTGCCAGCAGCAACAACGAGCAGTACTTC